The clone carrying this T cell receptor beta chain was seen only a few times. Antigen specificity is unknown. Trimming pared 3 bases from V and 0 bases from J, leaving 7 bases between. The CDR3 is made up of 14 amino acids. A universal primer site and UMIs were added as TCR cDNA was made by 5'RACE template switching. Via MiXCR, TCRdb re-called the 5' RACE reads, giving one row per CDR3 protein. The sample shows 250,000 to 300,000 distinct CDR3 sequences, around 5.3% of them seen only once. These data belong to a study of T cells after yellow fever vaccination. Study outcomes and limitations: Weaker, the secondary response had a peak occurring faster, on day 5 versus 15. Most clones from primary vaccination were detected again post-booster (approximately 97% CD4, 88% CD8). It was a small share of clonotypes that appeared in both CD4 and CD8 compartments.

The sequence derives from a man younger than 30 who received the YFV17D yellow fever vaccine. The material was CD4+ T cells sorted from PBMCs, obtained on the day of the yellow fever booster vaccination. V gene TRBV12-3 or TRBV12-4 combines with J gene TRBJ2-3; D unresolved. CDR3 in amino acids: CASSFYTSTDTQYF. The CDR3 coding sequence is TGTGCCAGCAGTTTCTACACCAGCACAGATACGCAGTATTTT.